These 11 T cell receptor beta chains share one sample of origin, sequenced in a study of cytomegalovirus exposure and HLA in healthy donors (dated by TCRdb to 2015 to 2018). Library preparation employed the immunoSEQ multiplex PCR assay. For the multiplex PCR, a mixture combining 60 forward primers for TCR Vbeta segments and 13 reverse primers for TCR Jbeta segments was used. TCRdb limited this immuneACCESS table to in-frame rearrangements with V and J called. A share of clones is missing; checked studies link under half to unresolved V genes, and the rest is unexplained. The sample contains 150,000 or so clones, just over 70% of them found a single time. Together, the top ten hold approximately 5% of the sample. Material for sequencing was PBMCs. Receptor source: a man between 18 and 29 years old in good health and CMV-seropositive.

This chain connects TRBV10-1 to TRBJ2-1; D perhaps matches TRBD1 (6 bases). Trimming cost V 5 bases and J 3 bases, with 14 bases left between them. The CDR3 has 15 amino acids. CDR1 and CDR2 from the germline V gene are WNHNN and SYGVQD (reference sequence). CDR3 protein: CASSYSGTNYNEQFF. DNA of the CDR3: TGCGCCAGCAGTTACTCCGGGACAAACTACAATGAGCAGTTCTTC.

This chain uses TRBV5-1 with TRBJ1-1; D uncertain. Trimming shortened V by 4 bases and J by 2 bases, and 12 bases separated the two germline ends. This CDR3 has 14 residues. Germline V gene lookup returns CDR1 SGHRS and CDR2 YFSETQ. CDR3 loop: CASSPQAENTEAFF. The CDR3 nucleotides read TGCGCCAGCAGCCCCCAGGCAGAAAACACTGAAGCTTTCTTT.

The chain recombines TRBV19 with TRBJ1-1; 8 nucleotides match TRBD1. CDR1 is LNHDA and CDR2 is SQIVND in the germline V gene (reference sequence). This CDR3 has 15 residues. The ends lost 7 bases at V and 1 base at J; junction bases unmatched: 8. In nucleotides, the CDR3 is TGTGCCAGTAAAGACAGGGGAAGGGGGAACACTGAAGCTTTCTTT. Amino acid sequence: CASKDRGRGNTEAFF. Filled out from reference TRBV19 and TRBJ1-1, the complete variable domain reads DGGITQSPKYLFRKEGQNVTLSCEQNLNHDAMYWYRQDPGQGLRLIYYSQIVNDFQKGDIAEGYSVSREKKESFPLTVTSAQKNPTAFYLCASKDRGRGNTEAFFGQGTRLTVV.

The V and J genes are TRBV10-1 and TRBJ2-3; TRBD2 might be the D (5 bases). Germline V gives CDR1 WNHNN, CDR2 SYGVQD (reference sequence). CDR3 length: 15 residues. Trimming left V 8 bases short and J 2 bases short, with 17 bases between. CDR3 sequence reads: CASGSRRDVTDTQYF. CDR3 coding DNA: TGCGCCAGCGGTAGTAGACGGGATGTCACAGATACGCAGTATTTT.

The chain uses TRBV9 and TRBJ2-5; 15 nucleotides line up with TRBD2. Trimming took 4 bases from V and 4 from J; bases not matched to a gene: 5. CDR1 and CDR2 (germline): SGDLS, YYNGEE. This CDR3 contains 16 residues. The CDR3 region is CASSFGLAGGTETQYF. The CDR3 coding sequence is TGTGCCAGCAGCTTCGGACTAGCGGGGGGGACAGAGACCCAGTACTTC.

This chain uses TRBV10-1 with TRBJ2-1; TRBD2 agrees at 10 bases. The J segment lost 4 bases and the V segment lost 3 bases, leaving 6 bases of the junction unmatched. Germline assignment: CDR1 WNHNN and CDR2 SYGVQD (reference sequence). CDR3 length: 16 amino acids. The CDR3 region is CASSDTRLAGYNEQFF. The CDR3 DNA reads TGCGCCAGCAGTGATACTAGACTAGCGGGTTACAATGAGCAGTTCTTC.

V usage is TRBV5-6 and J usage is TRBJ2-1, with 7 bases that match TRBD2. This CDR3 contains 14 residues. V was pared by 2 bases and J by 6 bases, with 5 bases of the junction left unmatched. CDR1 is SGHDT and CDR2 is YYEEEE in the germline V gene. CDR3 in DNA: TGTGCCAGCAGCTTTGGTGGGAGGGTCAATGAGCAGTTCTTC. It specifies CASSFGGRVNEQFF.

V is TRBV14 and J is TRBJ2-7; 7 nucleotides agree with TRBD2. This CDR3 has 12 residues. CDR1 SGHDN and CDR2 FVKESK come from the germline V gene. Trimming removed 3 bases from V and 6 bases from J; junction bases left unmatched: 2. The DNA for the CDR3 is TGTGCCAGCAGCCATGGGGAGGGCGAGCAGTACGTC. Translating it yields CASSHGEGEQYV.

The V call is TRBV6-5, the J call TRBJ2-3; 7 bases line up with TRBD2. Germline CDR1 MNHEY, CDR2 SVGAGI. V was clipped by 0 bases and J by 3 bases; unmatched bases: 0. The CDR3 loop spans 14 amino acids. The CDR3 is CASSYSGGTDTQYF. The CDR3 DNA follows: TGTGCCAGCAGTTACTCGGGAGGGACAGATACGCAGTATTTT.

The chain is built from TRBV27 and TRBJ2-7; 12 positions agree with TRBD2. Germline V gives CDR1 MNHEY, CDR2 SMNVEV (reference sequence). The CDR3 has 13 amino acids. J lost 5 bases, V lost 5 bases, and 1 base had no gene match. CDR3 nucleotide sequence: TGTGCCAGCAGTCTAGCGGGGGGGCACGAGCAGTACGTC. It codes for CASSLAGGHEQYV.

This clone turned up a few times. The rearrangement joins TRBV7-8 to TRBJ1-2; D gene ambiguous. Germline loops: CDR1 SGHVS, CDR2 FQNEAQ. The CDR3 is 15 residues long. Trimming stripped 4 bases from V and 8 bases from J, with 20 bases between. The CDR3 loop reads CASSSRRFEPEGYTF. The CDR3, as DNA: TGTGCCAGCAGCTCACGCCGGTTCGAACCCGAGGGCTACACCTTC.